Sequencing of this TCR beta chain was carried out in a study of cytomegalovirus exposure and HLA in healthy donors. Study as a whole: In a previous analysis, around 110 million unique TCR beta sequences were found from 150 million to 200 million T cells.

The PCR ran on 60 Vbeta and 13 Jbeta primers. Original data processing: Unique TCR beta chains numbered approximately 80 million in a later analysis, with roughly 10 million shared. Sequencing used immunoSEQ multiplex PCR; TCRdb keeps in-frame clones, though not all of them. Clone size and V and J calls were adopted from that table, with D and trimming inferred from the DNA. The profile shows 100,000 to 150,000 clones, roughly 77% of them singletons. Trimming removed 5 bases from V and 2 bases from J, with 13 bases in between. Germline V gives CDR1 LNHDA, CDR2 SQIVND (reference sequence). The CDR3 sequence is 14 residues long.

J is TRBJ2-7 and V is TRBV19; weak D call: TRBD1 (5 bases). The sequencing input was PBMCs. The source of this sequence is a young man in good health and CMV-seronegative. The CDR3 sequence: CASSRPDIPYEQYF. The CDR3 DNA follows: TGTGCCAGTAGTCGCCCGGACATACCCTACGAGCAGTACTTC.